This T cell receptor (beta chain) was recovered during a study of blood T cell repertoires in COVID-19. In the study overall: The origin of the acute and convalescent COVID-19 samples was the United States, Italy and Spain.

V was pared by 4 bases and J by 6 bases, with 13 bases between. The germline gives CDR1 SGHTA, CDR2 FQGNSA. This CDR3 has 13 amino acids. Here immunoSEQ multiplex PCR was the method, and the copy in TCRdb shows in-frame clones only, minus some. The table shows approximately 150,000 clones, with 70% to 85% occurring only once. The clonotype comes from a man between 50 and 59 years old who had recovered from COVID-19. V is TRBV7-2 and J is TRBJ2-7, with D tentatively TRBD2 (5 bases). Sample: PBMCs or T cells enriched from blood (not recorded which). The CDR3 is CASSYPGYGEQYF. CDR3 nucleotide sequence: TGTGCCAGCAGCTATCCGGGGTACGGCGAGCAGTACTTC.